The 32 T cell receptor beta chains given below trace back to one sample, sequenced in a study of blood T cell repertoires in COVID-19. Method: immunoSEQ multiplex PCR; TCRdb's copy keeps in-frame clones and lacks some. The sample gives some 170,000 clones, roughly 82% of which show up once; more than 7.5% is in the top ten. Sequencing was carried out using peripheral blood. These receptors came from a woman aged 70-85 years with acute or convalescent COVID-19.

The rearrangement joins TRBV28 to TRBJ2-2; 12 bases are shared with TRBD2. Germline V gene sequence: CDR1 MDHEN, CDR2 SYDVKM. The trim removed 5 bases at V and 3 bases at J, leaving 4 bases unmatched. This CDR3 spans 16 amino acids. CDR3 amino acids: CASSPGTSGYTGELFF. In DNA form, the CDR3 reads TGTGCCAGCAGTCCAGGGACTAGCGGGTACACCGGGGAGCTGTTTTTT.

The chain carries TRBV3-1 (or the pseudogene TRBV3-2) and TRBJ1-5; 9 bases are a match to TRBD1. V lost 0 bases, J lost 4 bases, and 10 bases stayed unmatched. CDR3 length equals 18 residues. The germline gives CDR1 LGHDT, CDR2 YNNKEL (reference sequence). For the CDR3, the DNA is TGTGCCAGCAGCCAAGAATCGCAGAGGACAGGGGAGAATCAGCCCCAGCATTTT. This sequence encodes CASSQESQRTGENQPQHF.

The rearrangement joins TRBV7-6 to TRBJ2-5, with D possibly matching TRBD1 (5 bases). The CDR3 runs 14 residues. CDR1 is SGHVS and CDR2 is FNYEAQ in the germline V gene. Trimming pared 4 bases from V and 1 base from J, leaving 10 bases between. In DNA, the CDR3 is TGTGCCAGCAGCTCTCAGGGATTCCAAGAGACCCAGTACTTC. Protein: CASSSQGFQETQYF.

The CDR3 DNA reads TGTGCCAGCAGCCGGGGGCTAGCGGGAGGCGGAGAGCAGTTCTTC. The encoded protein is CASSRGLAGGGEQFF. The gene calls are TRBV14 and TRBJ2-1; 11 bases line up with TRBD2. The V and J ends lost 4 bases and 10 bases, in that order; junction bases with no gene match: 9. CDR1 and CDR2 from the germline V gene are SGHDN and FVKESK. This CDR3 has 15 amino acids.

The chain joins TRBV5-5 to TRBJ1-2; the D is unclear. The CDR3 covers 14 residues. V was cut by 2 bases and J by 8 bases, with 16 bases left in between. Germline CDR1 and CDR2: SGHKS and YYEKEE (reference sequence). The CDR3 loop reads CASSFQVLTGGYTF. Written as DNA, the CDR3 is TGTGCCAGCAGCTTTCAGGTTCTGACGGGGGGCTACACCTTC. Looking up the rest from reference TRBV5-5 and TRBJ1-2 gives the full variable domain: DAGVTQSPTHLIKTRGQQVTLRCSPISGHKSVSWYQQVLGQGPQFIFQYYEKEERGRGNFPDRFSARQFPNYSSELNVNALLLGDSALYLCASSFQVLTGGYTFGSGTRLTVV.

V is TRBV28 and J is TRBJ2-3; 10 bases are shared with TRBD2. This CDR3 is built from 16 residues. The ends lost 2 bases at V and 0 bases at J; junction bases unmatched: 2. Germline loops: CDR1 MDHEN, CDR2 SYDVKM. The CDR3 DNA is TGTGCCAGCAGTTTACCTAGCGGGGGTAGCACAGATACGCAGTATTTT. This encodes CASSLPSGGSTDTQYF.

The chain links TRBV30 to TRBJ1-6; D is uncertain. V gave up 3 bases and J gave up 0 bases, with 18 bases separating them. Germline assignment: CDR1 GTSNPN and CDR2 SVGIG (reference sequence). This CDR3 spans 18 amino acids. This CDR3 reads CAWSQGRRASSYNSPLHF. The CDR3 DNA reads TGTGCCTGGAGCCAAGGACGGAGGGCAAGCTCCTATAATTCACCCCTCCACTTT.

This sequence joins TRBV30 and TRBJ1-2; 7 positions agree with TRBD1. J gave up 4 bases and V 3 bases, and 5 bases lay outside the gene matches. Germline lookup yields CDR1 GTSNPN and CDR2 SVGIG (reference sequence). The CDR3 is 13 residues long. The CDR3 nucleotides read TGTGCCTGGAGGCGGGACAGCATCTATGGCTACACCTTC. Amino acids: CAWRRDSIYGYTF.

CDR3 in DNA: TGTGCCAGCAGTTTATCCAGGGGGGCTGACAATCAGCCCCAGCATTTT. Translating gives CASSLSRGADNQPQHF. The gene calls are TRBV28 and TRBJ1-5; TRBD1 matches at 7 bases. The CDR3 has 16 residues. With 1 base clipped from V and 3 bases from J, the junction kept 6 bases outside the gene matches. The germline V gene encodes CDR1 MDHEN and CDR2 SYDVKM.

The chain combines TRBV24-1 with TRBJ2-1; a possible D gene is TRBD2 (5 bases). Trimming removed 0 bases from V and 6 bases from J, with 8 bases in between. CDR1 KGHDR and CDR2 SFDVKD come from the germline V gene. The CDR3 length is 14 residues. CDR3 residues: CATSDLRGSNEQFF. CDR3 DNA: TGTGCCACCAGTGATTTGAGAGGGAGCAATGAGCAGTTCTTC.

The V and J genes are TRBV5-4 and TRBJ2-3; 14 positions agree with TRBD2. After removal of 4 bases from V and 6 bases from J, the junction contained 7 bases not matched to a gene. The CDR3 spans 16 residues. In germline, CDR1 is SGHNT, CDR2 YYREEE (reference sequence). Written as DNA, the CDR3 is TGTGCCAGCAGCCCGACTAGCGGGAGGGCCACGGATACGCAGTATTTT. It codes for CASSPTSGRATDTQYF.

The J gene is TRBJ1-5, the V gene TRBV24-1; D unclear. The ends were cut back, 5 bases at V and 7 bases at J, with 11 bases in the middle. The CDR3 spans 13 residues. In germline, CDR1 is KGHDR, CDR2 SFDVKD. CDR3 protein: CATSGRVGQPQHF. The CDR3 DNA reads TGTGCCACCAGTGGCCGGGTTGGACAGCCCCAGCATTTT.

The chain recombines TRBV3-1 (or the pseudogene TRBV3-2) with TRBJ2-7; D possibly corresponds to TRBD2 (5 bases). In germline, CDR1 is LGHDT, CDR2 YNNKEL (reference sequence). Between the trimmed V and J ends, which lost 3 bases and 6 bases, there was a span of 6 bases. The CDR3 is made up of 11 amino acids. The CDR3 is CASSHGGEQYF. Here the CDR3 DNA reads TGTGCCAGCAGCCACGGAGGCGAGCAGTACTTC.

The chain is built from TRBV19 and TRBJ2-3; 10 bases line up with TRBD2. The CDR3 runs to 18 residues. V was clipped by 7 bases and J by 4 bases; unmatched bases: 17. Germline lookup yields CDR1 LNHDA and CDR2 SQIVND (reference sequence). This CDR3 is CASIASFQEREGPDTQYF. DNA for the CDR3: TGTGCCAGTATAGCCAGCTTTCAGGAGCGGGAGGGCCCAGATACGCAGTATTTT.

The genes are TRBV15 and TRBJ1-2; D is possibly TRBD1 (5 bases). Trimming took off 0 bases at V and 5 bases at J, with 13 bases between the two ends. Germline-derived CDR1 and CDR2 are LNHNV and YYDKDF (reference sequence). The CDR3 length is 15 residues. CDR3 coding DNA: TGTGCCACCAGCAGAGATAGCGGGGGGATGTATGGCTACACCTTC. Amino acid sequence: CATSRDSGGMYGYTF.

This clone showed up just a few times. The V gene is TRBV19, the J gene TRBJ1-6, with 9 bases identical to TRBD1. Per germline, CDR1 LNHDA and CDR2 SQIVND (reference sequence). V dropped 5 bases and J dropped 10; count of bases not matched to a gene: 6. The CDR3 extends over 14 amino acids. The CDR3 is CASSPGQGGSPLHF. The CDR3 nucleotides are TGTGCCAGTAGTCCGGGACAGGGTGGCTCACCCCTCCACTTT.

The chain has TRBV6-2 or TRBV6-3 and TRBJ1-1; D is unresolved. Germline CDR1 and CDR2: MNHEY and SVGEGT. The CDR3 is made up of 14 amino acids. The V end was cut by 6 bases, the J end by 0 bases, with 11 bases between. CDR3 region: CASSPQRLNTEAFF. CDR3 bases: TGTGCCAGCAGCCCACAGCGGTTGAACACTGAAGCTTTCTTT.

For the CDR3, the DNA is TGCGCCAGCAGCCCGGGACAGGGGAAAGGATCAGATACGCAGTATTTT. It codes for CASSPGQGKGSDTQYF. This sequence joins TRBV5-1 and TRBJ2-3; 10 bases map to TRBD1. The CDR3 covers 16 residues. V was clipped by 4 bases and J by 4 bases; unmatched bases: 9. From germline, CDR1 is SGHRS and CDR2 YFSETQ.

This CDR3 is CASSPNGATGNTIYF. DNA of the CDR3: TGTGCCAGCTCACCAAATGGGGCGACTGGAAACACCATATATTTT. J is TRBJ1-3 and V is TRBV18, with D tentatively TRBD1 (5 bases). Germline V gene data show CDR1 as KGHSH and CDR2 as LQKENI. The CDR3 runs 15 residues. Deletions cut 2 bases from V and 2 bases from J, with 10 bases between.

V is TRBV29-1 and J is TRBJ2-1, with D possibly TRBD2 on 6 matching bases. The V and J ends lost 6 bases and 3 bases respectively, with 15 bases between them. The CDR3 length is 14 residues. CDR1 and CDR2 (germline): SQVTM, ANQGSEA. The DNA for the CDR3 is TGCAGCGTACTACGGGAGTTGGGCTACAATGAGCAGTTCTTC. This translates into CSVLRELGYNEQFF.

The gene calls are TRBV6-2 or TRBV6-3 and TRBJ2-2; 9 nucleotides align to TRBD2. J was trimmed by 0 bases and V by 1 base; bases with no gene match: 3. This CDR3 is built from 17 residues. Germline V lookup: CDR1 MNHEY, CDR2 SVGEGT. This CDR3 is CASSYLAGGPNTGELFF. Written as DNA, the CDR3 is TGTGCCAGCAGTTACTTGGCGGGGGGGCCGAACACCGGGGAGCTGTTTTTT.

The rearrangement links TRBV11-2 to TRBJ2-2, with a possible D match to TRBD1 (6 bases). V dropped 5 bases and J dropped 4 bases, with 20 bases sitting between them. The CDR3 is 17 amino acids. Germline CDR1 reads SGHAT; CDR2 reads FQNNGV. The CDR3 loop reads CASSLITGWETTGELFF. In nucleotides, the CDR3 is TGTGCCAGCAGCCTAATTACAGGGTGGGAAACCACCGGGGAGCTGTTTTTT.

The chain carries TRBV24-1 and TRBJ1-2; weak D call: TRBD1 (6 bases). Germline values: CDR1 KGHDR, CDR2 SFDVKD. V was trimmed by 2 bases and J by 3 bases, leaving 18 bases between them. This CDR3 has 17 amino acids. In nucleotides, the CDR3 is TGTGCCACCAGTGATTCGACAGGAGCCGGGCGCTACTATGGCTACACCTTC. Translated, it gives CATSDSTGAGRYYGYTF.

The V and J genes are TRBV15 and TRBJ2-3; TRBD2 agrees at 11 bases. J was trimmed by 2 bases and V by 0 bases; bases with no gene match: 1. The CDR3 is 16 residues long. Per germline, CDR1 LNHNV and CDR2 YYDKDF (reference sequence). The CDR3 DNA is TGTGCCACCAGCAGAGAACTAGCGGGGGCCACAGATACGCAGTATTTT. Amino acids: CATSRELAGATDTQYF.

The rearrangement links TRBV10-2 to TRBJ1-1; D uncertain. The V gene's germline CDR1 is WSHSY and CDR2 SAAADI. The length of the CDR3 is 12 residues. Trimming removed 1 base at V and 5 bases at J, with 5 bases between. The CDR3 sequence is CASSEFLTEAFF. The CDR3 DNA follows: TGCGCCAGCAGTGAGTTCTTAACTGAAGCTTTCTTT.

This chain uses TRBV7-8 with TRBJ1-2, with 7 bases fitting TRBD1. Germline lookup yields CDR1 SGHVS and CDR2 FQNEAQ. CDR3 length equals 14 residues. The V segment lost 5 bases and the J segment 4 bases; nucleotides outside the gene matches: 7. Written as DNA, the CDR3 is TGTGCCAGCAGCGGCGACAGGGTAGGCTATGGCTACACCTTC. Translation: CASSGDRVGYGYTF.

The chain links TRBV30 to TRBJ1-5; 8 positions agree with TRBD1. The trim removed 2 bases at V and 3 bases at J, leaving 6 bases unmatched. This CDR3 is 15 amino acids long. CDR1 is GTSNPN, CDR2 SVGIG, per germline (reference sequence). In DNA, the CDR3 is TGTGCCTGGAGTTCACGGACAGGGCTCAATCAGCCCCAGCATTTT. This gives the protein CAWSSRTGLNQPQHF. Full variable domain (missing parts from reference TRBV30 and TRBJ1-5): SQTIHQWPATLVQPVGSPLSLECTVEGTSNPNLYWYRQAAGRGLQLLFYSVGIGQISSEVPQNLSASRPQDRQFILSSKKLLLSDSGFYLCAWSSRTGLNQPQHFGDGTRLSIL.

This clone showed up just once. The chain recombines TRBV5-4 with TRBJ2-7; 10 bases are shared with TRBD1. Germline CDR1 SGHNT, CDR2 YYREEE (reference sequence). This CDR3 is built from 15 residues. J was trimmed by 5 bases and V by 4 bases; bases with no gene match: 9. CDR3 residues: CASSQTGTGDNEQYF. CDR3 sequence (DNA): TGTGCCAGCAGCCAGACCGGGACAGGGGACAACGAGCAGTACTTC.

The J gene is TRBJ2-5, the V gene TRBV3-1 (or the pseudogene TRBV3-2), with a weak D call TRBD1 (6 bases). This CDR3 has 16 residues. Trimming removed 0 bases from V and 5 bases from J, with 16 bases in between. Per the germline V gene, CDR1 is LGHDT and CDR2 is YNNKEL (reference sequence). The CDR3 loop reads CASSQDSPGVGETQYF. CDR3 DNA sequence: TGTGCCAGCAGCCAAGATTCGCCAGGGGTTGGGGAGACCCAGTACTTC.

The chain carries TRBV29-1 and TRBJ2-3; weak D call: TRBD2 (6 bases). Trimming pared 0 bases from V and 2 bases from J, leaving 9 bases between. There are 14 residues in the CDR3. Germline values: CDR1 SQVTM, CDR2 ANQGSEA. The CDR3 nucleotides read TGCAGCGTTGAAGACGGAGGGTTCACAGATACGCAGTATTTT. Encoded protein: CSVEDGGFTDTQYF.

This clone was detected once. The V gene is TRBV5-3, the J gene TRBJ2-7; the D gene is possibly TRBD1 (5 bases). TRBV5-3 is classed as an ORF, of uncertain function. The CDR3 length is 12 residues. Between the trimmed V and J ends, which lost 1 base and 6 bases, there was a span of 8 bases. CDR3 sequence (DNA): TGTGCCAGAAGCTTGAAAAGGGGCGAGCAGTACTTC. Protein product: CARSLKRGEQYF.

This chain uses TRBV27 with TRBJ2-1, with 7 bases identical to TRBD1. The CDR3 loop spans 14 amino acids. CDR1 is MNHEY and CDR2 is SMNVEV in the germline V gene (reference sequence). V lost 3 bases, J lost 9 bases, and 8 bases stayed unmatched. CDR3 sequence: CASSLTGKRGEQFF. The CDR3 bases are TGTGCCAGCAGTTTGACAGGGAAAAGGGGTGAGCAGTTCTTC.